This T cell receptor (beta chain) was obtained from a study of blood T cell repertoires in COVID-19. Study details: COVID-19 samples collected from the United States, Italy and Spain covered acute and convalescent phases. From T cells, B-cell-depleted T cells, or PBMCs came the material, which was cDNA or gDNA.

This CDR3 region has 16 residues. Trimming left V 2 bases short and J 0 bases short, with 14 bases between. CDR1 GTSNPN and CDR2 SVGIG come from the germline V gene (reference sequence). Seattle patient enrollment occurred during active infection, with longitudinal follow-up thereafter. In the authors' methods: Estimation of nucleated cell counts relied on the amplification of reference gene primers. Using immunoSEQ multiplex PCR, the repertoire was profiled, and TCRdb retains in-frame clones only, with some absent. Clone size and the V and J calls come from that table; the DNA yielded D and trimming. Seen here are nearly 200,000 clones, 70% to 90% observed once, and the top ten hold approximately 0.97%.

Material: peripheral blood. The rearrangement links TRBV30 to TRBJ1-5; tentative D call: TRBD1 (5 bases). This receptor was identified in a man aged 55 to 69 with COVID-19, enrolled during active disease. The CDR3 DNA is TGTGCCTGGAGTTTGACGGAGGGGTATAGCAATCAGCCCCAGCATTTT. This codes for CAWSLTEGYSNQPQHF.